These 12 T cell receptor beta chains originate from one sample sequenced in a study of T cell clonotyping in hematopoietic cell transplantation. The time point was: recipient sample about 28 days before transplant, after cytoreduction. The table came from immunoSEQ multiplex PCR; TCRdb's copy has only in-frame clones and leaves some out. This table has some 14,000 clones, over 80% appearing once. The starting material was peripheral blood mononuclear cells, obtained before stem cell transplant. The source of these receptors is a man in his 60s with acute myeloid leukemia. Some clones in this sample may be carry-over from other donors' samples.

Written as DNA, the CDR3 is TGTGCCAGCATCGGGGGGAGTAGCTCTGGGGCCAACGTCCTGACTTTC. Encoded protein: CASIGGSSSGANVLTF. J is TRBJ2-6 and V is TRBV28; 7 nucleotides match TRBD2. The CDR3 totals 16 residues. Germline lookup yields CDR1 MDHEN and CDR2 SYDVKM. J was trimmed by 0 bases and V by 7 bases; bases with no gene match: 6. The full variable domain, rest sourced from reference TRBV28 and TRBJ2-6, is DVKVTQSSRYLVKRTGEKVFLECVQDMDHENMFWYRQDPGLGLRLIYFSYDVKMKEKGDIPEGYSVSREKKERFSLILESASTNQTSMYLCASIGGSSSGANVLTFGAGSRLTVL.

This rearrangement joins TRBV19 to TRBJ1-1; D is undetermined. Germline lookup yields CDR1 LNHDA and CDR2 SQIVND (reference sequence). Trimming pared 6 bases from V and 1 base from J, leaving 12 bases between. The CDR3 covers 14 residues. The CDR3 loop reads CASRYRPENTEAFF. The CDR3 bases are TGTGCCAGTAGGTACCGGCCAGAGAACACTGAAGCTTTCTTT.

The CDR3 loop is CASSLGLAGTYEQYF. CDR3 DNA sequence: TGCGCCAGCAGCCTCGGACTAGCGGGGACCTACGAGCAGTACTTC. This chain connects TRBV4-1 to TRBJ2-7, with 12 nucleotides matching TRBD2. The CDR3 runs to 15 residues. V shed 4 bases and J 2 bases; nucleotides not matched to a gene: 3. From germline, CDR1 is MGHRA and CDR2 YSYEKL.

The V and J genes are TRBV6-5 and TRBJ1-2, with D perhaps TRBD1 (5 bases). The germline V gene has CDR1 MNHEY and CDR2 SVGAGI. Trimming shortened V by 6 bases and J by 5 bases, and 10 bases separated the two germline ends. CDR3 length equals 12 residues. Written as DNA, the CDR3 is TGTGCCAGCAGGACAGACCCTTATGGCTACACCTTC. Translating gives CASRTDPYGYTF.

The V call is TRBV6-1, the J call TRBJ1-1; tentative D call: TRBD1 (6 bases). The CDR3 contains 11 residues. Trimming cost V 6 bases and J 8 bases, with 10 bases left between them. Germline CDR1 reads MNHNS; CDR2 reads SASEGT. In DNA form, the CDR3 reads TGTGCCAGCAGCGACGACAGGGAAGCTTTCTTT. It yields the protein CASSDDREAFF.

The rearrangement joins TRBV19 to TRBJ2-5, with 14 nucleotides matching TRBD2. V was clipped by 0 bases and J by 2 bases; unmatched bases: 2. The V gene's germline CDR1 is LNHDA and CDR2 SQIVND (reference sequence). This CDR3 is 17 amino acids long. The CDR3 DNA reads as TGTGCCAGTAGTATAGATGGACTAGCGGGGGGTCAAGAGACCCAGTACTTC. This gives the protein CASSIDGLAGGQETQYF.

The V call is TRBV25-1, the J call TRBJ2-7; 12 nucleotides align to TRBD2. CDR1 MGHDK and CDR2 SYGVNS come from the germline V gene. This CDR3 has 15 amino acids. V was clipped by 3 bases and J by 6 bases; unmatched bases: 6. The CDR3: CASSDPTSGGAEQYF. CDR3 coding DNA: TGTGCCAGCAGTGATCCGACTAGCGGGGGAGCCGAGCAGTACTTC.

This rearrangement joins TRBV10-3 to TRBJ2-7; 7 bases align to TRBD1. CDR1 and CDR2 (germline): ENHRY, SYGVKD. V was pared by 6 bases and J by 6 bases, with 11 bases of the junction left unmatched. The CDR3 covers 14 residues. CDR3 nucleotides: TGTGCCATCAGCCCGAAAACAGGGGACCGCGAGCAGTACTTC. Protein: CAISPKTGDREQYF.

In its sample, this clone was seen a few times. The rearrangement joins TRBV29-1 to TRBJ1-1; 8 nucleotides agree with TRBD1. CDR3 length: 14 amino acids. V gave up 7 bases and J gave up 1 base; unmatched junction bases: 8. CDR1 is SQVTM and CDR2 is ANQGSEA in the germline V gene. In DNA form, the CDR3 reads TGCAGCGCAGGACAGGGCCGGGGGAACACTGAAGCTTTCTTT. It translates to CSAGQGRGNTEAFF.

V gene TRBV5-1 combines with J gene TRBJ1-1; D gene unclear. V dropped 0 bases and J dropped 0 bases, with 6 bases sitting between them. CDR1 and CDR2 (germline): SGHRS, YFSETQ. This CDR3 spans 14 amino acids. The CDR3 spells CASSLGGMNTEAFF. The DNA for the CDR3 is TGCGCCAGCAGCTTGGGCGGAATGAACACTGAAGCTTTCTTT. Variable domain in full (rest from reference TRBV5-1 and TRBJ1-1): KAGVTQTPRYLIKTRGQQVTLSCSPISGHRSVSWYQQTPGQGLQFLFEYFSETQRNKGNFPGRFSGRQFSNSRSEMNVSTLELGDSALYLCASSLGGMNTEAFFGQGTRLTVV.

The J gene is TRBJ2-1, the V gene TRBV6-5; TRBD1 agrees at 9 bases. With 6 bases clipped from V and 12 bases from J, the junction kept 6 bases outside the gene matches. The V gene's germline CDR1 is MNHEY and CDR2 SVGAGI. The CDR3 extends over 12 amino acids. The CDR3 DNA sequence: TGTGCCAGCAGCACACCGGGACAGGGGCAGTTCTTC. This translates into CASSTPGQGQFF.

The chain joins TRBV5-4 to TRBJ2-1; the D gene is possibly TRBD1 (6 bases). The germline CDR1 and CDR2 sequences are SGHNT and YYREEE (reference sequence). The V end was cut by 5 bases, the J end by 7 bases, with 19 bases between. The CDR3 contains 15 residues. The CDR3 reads CASSQQGPTGNEQFF. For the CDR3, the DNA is TGTGCCAGCAGTCAACAGGGCCCGACGGGTAATGAGCAGTTCTTC.